This T cell receptor beta chain was sequenced in a study of Ad26.COV2.S vaccination and SARS-CoV-2 variants. The overall study: Ad26.COV2.S given intramuscularly, once or twice 56 days apart. The study's findings and limits: Placebo recipients showed lower spike-specific TCR breadth than vaccinees. Whether participants received vaccine or placebo, their non-spike TCR breadth was similar. CD8+ and CD4+ T cells specific for spike reportedly responded with substantial breadth after vaccination.

Treatment specified: about 20 received Ad26.COV2.S at low or high dose, single or two shots; about 5 received placebo; per-sample allocation not given. The study sampled participants on day 63 after the first vaccine or placebo injection. Generated by immunoSEQ multiplex PCR, the TCRdb table keeps only in-frame clones and is missing some. The sample lists a few hundred thousand clones; approximately 90% were seen once. Concerning this clone itself: The antigen is unknown.

There are 14 residues in the CDR3. V shed 3 bases and J shed 1 base, with 9 bases lying between them. Germline-derived CDR1 and CDR2 are DFQATT and SNEGSKA (reference sequence). The sequence derives from a person between 18 and 60 years old who received the Ad26.COV2.S COVID-19 vaccine or a placebo. V is TRBV20-1 and J is TRBJ2-2, with a possible D match to TRBD1 (5 bases). The material was peripheral blood, obtained in a trial of Ad26.COV2.S vaccine versus placebo. The CDR3 nucleotides read TGCAGTGCTAGTAGGACACAGAACACCGGGGAGCTGTTTTTT. Its protein product is CSASRTQNTGELFF.